These 7 T cell receptor beta chains were sequenced from one sample in a study of CXCR3-negative and CXCR3-positive naive CD8 T cells. With UMI labels, 5' RACE was used to prepare the TRB cDNA libraries. TCRdb reprocessed the 5' RACE reads and keeps a single row for each CDR3 protein, giving no DNA. The sample holds approximately 52,000 distinct CDR3 sequences. Sequenced sample: memory CD8+ T cells from blood. The receptors here all came from a human donor in good health. Some clones in this sample may be carry-over from other donors' samples.

The rearrangement uses TRBV7-9 and TRBJ1-6. From germline, CDR1 is SEHNR and CDR2 FQNEAQ (reference sequence). The CDR3 length is 16 residues. CDR3 sequence reads: CASSPAGPISNSPLHF.

The chain joins TRBV20-1 to TRBJ1-5; the D call of TRBD1 rests on TCRdb alone, since no DNA is present to check it. Per germline, CDR1 DFQATT and CDR2 SNEGSKA (reference sequence). The CDR3 is 17 residues long. The CDR3: CSARDRQGEYSNQPQHF.

The chain has TRBV4-2 and TRBJ1-1; there is no DNA to check the TCRdb D call of TRBD1. The CDR3 contains 13 residues. Germline-derived CDR1 and CDR2 are LGHNA and YNFKEQ. This CDR3 reads CASRQTGDTEAFF.

The V gene is TRBV20-1, the J gene TRBJ2-4; TCRdb designates TRBD1, a call that cannot be tested without DNA. The CDR3 runs to 14 residues. Per the germline V gene, CDR1 is DFQATT and CDR2 is SNEGSKA (reference sequence). The CDR3 loop reads CSFSQGEAKNIQYF.

The rearrangement uses TRBV7-9 and TRBJ1-2. The germline V gene has CDR1 SEHNR and CDR2 FQNEAQ (reference sequence). The CDR3 contains 15 residues. The CDR3 loop reads CASSFRRKANYGYTF.

The chain recombines TRBV24-1 with TRBJ2-3. The CDR3 extends over 14 amino acids. Germline CDR1 KGHDR, CDR2 SFDVKD. The CDR3 protein is CATSDSDRTDTQYF.

Considering frequency, this clonotype is medium-sized. This rearrangement joins TRBV4-3 to TRBJ2-2; TCRdb's D call of TRBD1 is untestable without DNA. The CDR3 extends over 16 amino acids. Germline loops: CDR1 LGHNA, CDR2 YSLEER. CDR3 sequence: CASSQDRQVQGGELFF.